The 25 T cell receptor beta chains presented below share a single source sample, sequenced in a study of cytomegalovirus exposure and HLA in healthy donors. Data came from immunoSEQ multiplex PCR; TCRdb stores just in-frame clones and leaves some out. The top ten hold 4.5% of the sample, which has approximately 150,000 clones, roughly 89% seen once. Sequencing was performed on PBMCs. Every receptor here comes from a man younger than 35 in good health and CMV-seropositive.

This rearrangement joins TRBV9 to TRBJ2-3, with unresolved D. Deletions cut 0 bases from V and 2 bases from J, with 10 bases between. CDR1 SGDLS and CDR2 YYNGEE come from the germline V gene. The CDR3 has 15 amino acids. CDR3 amino acids: CASSVDQSFTDTQYF. DNA of the CDR3: TGTGCCAGCAGCGTAGATCAGTCTTTCACAGATACGCAGTATTTT.

V gene TRBV9 combines with J gene TRBJ1-2; a weak D match, TRBD1 (5 bases). The germline V and J ends were trimmed by 3 bases and 3 bases, with 6 bases remaining between them. This CDR3 comprises 12 residues. Looked up from germline, CDR1 is SGDLS and CDR2 is YYNGEE. In DNA form, the CDR3 reads TGTGCCAGCAGCGGGGACTACTATGGCTACACCTTC. This translates into CASSGDYYGYTF.

The chain uses TRBV19 and TRBJ1-5, with 8 bases fitting TRBD1. The germline V gene has CDR1 LNHDA and CDR2 SQIVND (reference sequence). With V trimmed by 4 bases and J by 7 bases, 9 bases remained unmatched. This CDR3 spans 15 amino acids. For the CDR3, the DNA is TGTGCCAGTAGTACCTCGACAGGGGTCGGACAGCCCCAGCATTTT. As protein: CASSTSTGVGQPQHF.

The chain combines TRBV12-5 with TRBJ2-5; 7 bases match TRBD2. CDR1 is LGHNT, CDR2 FRNRAP, per germline. Losses at the gene ends were 1 base for V and 7 bases for J; bases not matched to a gene: 3. This CDR3 is built from 13 residues. The CDR3 DNA follows: TGTGCTAGTGGTTTGGGATCGGGGGGGACCCAGTACTTC. It codes for CASGLGSGGTQYF. Based on the CDR3 plus reference TRBV12-5 and TRBJ2-5, the full variable domain is DARVTQTPRHKVTEMGQEVTMRCQPILGHNTVFWYRQTMMQGLELLAYFRNRAPLDDSGMPKDRFSAEMPDATLATLKIQPSEPRDSAVYFCASGLGSGGTQYFGPGTRLLVL.

The chain joins TRBV27 to TRBJ2-1, with TRBD2 as a possible D gene (5 bases). CDR1 and CDR2 from the germline V gene are MNHEY and SMNVEV (reference sequence). CDR3 length: 15 residues. V shed 2 bases and J shed 4 bases, with 12 bases lying between them. The CDR3 bases are TGTGCCAGCAGTTTAACCCGGGGTTTATACAATGAGCAGTTCTTC. Translated: CASSLTRGLYNEQFF.

The chain has TRBV6-1 and TRBJ1-1; the match to TRBD1 covers 7 bases. V was clipped by 4 bases and J by 1 base; unmatched bases: 3. This CDR3 region has 14 residues. Germline V gives CDR1 MNHNS, CDR2 SASEGT. The CDR3 loop is CASSVQGKNTEAFF. The CDR3 DNA is TGTGCCAGCAGTGTACAGGGGAAGAACACTGAAGCTTTCTTT.

The chain uses TRBV4-1 and TRBJ1-5, with 7 positions matching TRBD1. Trimming at V came to 6 bases and at J to 7 bases, leaving 9 bases not matched to a gene. The CDR3 runs 14 residues. Germline assignment: CDR1 MGHRA and CDR2 YSYEKL. CDR3 sequence (DNA): TGCGCCAGCAGTAGGACATCAGGGGGGCAGCCCCAGCATTTT. It translates to CASSRTSGGQPQHF.

There are a few counts of this clone. The rearrangement joins TRBV7-9 to TRBJ1-2; no definite D call. The CDR3 covers 14 residues. Germline V gene lookup returns CDR1 SEHNR and CDR2 FQNEAQ (reference sequence). V lost 0 bases, J lost 0 bases, and 5 bases lay in between. The CDR3 region is CASSLANTNYGYTF. Here the CDR3 DNA reads TGTGCCAGCAGCTTAGCAAACACTAACTATGGCTACACCTTC.

The J gene is TRBJ1-1, the V gene TRBV25-1; 11 bases fit TRBD1. The CDR3 runs to 16 residues. V lost 6 bases and J lost 1; bases outside the gene matches: 7. Per germline, CDR1 MGHDK and CDR2 SYGVNS. The DNA for the CDR3 is TGTGCCAGCAGCTATTGGACAGGGGGCGGGAACACTGAAGCTTTCTTT. Amino acid sequence: CASSYWTGGGNTEAFF.

The chain uses TRBV18 and TRBJ2-7; 7 bases align to TRBD2. J lost 4 bases, V lost 3 bases, and 12 bases had no gene match. This CDR3 region has 16 residues. Germline CDR1 KGHSH, CDR2 LQKENI. CDR3 sequence reads: CASSPQGGSGGYEQYF. In DNA, the CDR3 is TGTGCCAGCTCACCGCAGGGCGGTTCGGGGGGTTACGAGCAGTACTTC.

The chain joins TRBV6-4 to TRBJ2-6; the D gene is possibly TRBD1 (6 bases). Per the germline V gene, CDR1 is MRHNA and CDR2 is SNTAGT. This CDR3 is 17 amino acids long. Trimming pared 0 bases from V and 0 bases from J, leaving 9 bases between. CDR3 in amino acids: CASSDSPGASGANVLTF. The CDR3 DNA is TGTGCCAGCAGTGACTCTCCAGGGGCCTCTGGGGCCAACGTCCTGACTTTC.

The V gene is TRBV21-1, the J gene TRBJ2-1; the listed D gene, TRBD2, was not tested against the DNA. TRBV21-1 is assigned pseudogene status. CDR3 length equals 16 residues. As DNA, the CDR3 is TGTGCCAGCAGCTCCCAGACTAGCGGGACGTACAATGAGCAGTTCTTC. This codes for CASSSQTSGTYNEQFF.

The chain carries TRBV27 and TRBJ2-1, with TRBD1 identical over 8 bases. This CDR3 region has 14 residues. The germline gives CDR1 MNHEY, CDR2 SMNVEV (reference sequence). The trim removed 7 bases at V and 9 bases at J, leaving 11 bases unmatched. Written as DNA, the CDR3 is TGTGCCAGCAACCTAGGACAGGGAATAAGTGAGCAGTTCTTC. Amino acids: CASNLGQGISEQFF.

The chain has TRBV19 and TRBJ2-7, with 12 bases that match TRBD2. The CDR3 has 13 residues. Germline-derived CDR1 and CDR2 are LNHDA and SQIVND (reference sequence). Germline trimming cut 10 bases from V and 5 bases from J; bases unmatched to any gene: 6. The DNA for the CDR3 is TGTGCCACCCGGACTAGCGGGATCAACGAGCAGTACTTC. It codes for CATRTSGINEQYF. Based on the CDR3 plus reference TRBV19 and TRBJ2-7, the full variable domain is DGGITQSPKYLFRKEGQNVTLSCEQNLNHDAMYWYRQDPGQGLRLIYYSQIVNDFQKGDIAEGYSVSREKKESFPLTVTSAQKNPTAFYLCATRTSGINEQYFGPGTRLTVT.

V is TRBV5-4 and J is TRBJ2-2, with 10 bases fitting TRBD1. This CDR3 has 15 residues. J lost 4 bases, V lost 4 bases, and 4 bases had no gene match. Germline lookup yields CDR1 SGHNT and CDR2 YYREEE (reference sequence). This CDR3 is CASSTWTGGTGELFF. CDR3 DNA sequence: TGTGCCAGCAGCACCTGGACAGGGGGCACCGGGGAGCTGTTTTTT.

The chain uses TRBV30 and TRBJ2-1, with 11 positions matching TRBD2. This CDR3 has 17 amino acids. The V gene's germline CDR1 is GTSNPN and CDR2 SVGIG (reference sequence). The ends lost 2 bases at V and 7 bases at J; junction bases unmatched: 13. The CDR3 DNA is TGTGCCTGGAGTTCATTCAGGACTAGCGGGTATTTGAATGAGCAGTTCTTC. Translation: CAWSSFRTSGYLNEQFF.

The chain uses TRBV7-9 and TRBJ2-7; 9 nucleotides line up with TRBD2. Germline lookup yields CDR1 SEHNR and CDR2 FQNEAQ (reference sequence). This CDR3 is built from 14 residues. V lost 5 bases to trimming and J lost 5 bases; unmatched junction nucleotides: 7. The CDR3 protein is CASSQMGLAHEQYF. Written as DNA, the CDR3 is TGTGCCAGCAGCCAAATGGGACTAGCCCACGAGCAGTACTTC.

CDR3 residues: CASSLVGTGLSYEQYF. CDR3 nucleotide sequence: TGTGCCAGCAGCTTGGTGGGGACAGGGCTCTCCTACGAGCAGTACTTC. V usage is TRBV5-5 and J usage is TRBJ2-7; 9 bases are a match to TRBD1. From germline, CDR1 is SGHKS and CDR2 YYEKEE (reference sequence). V trimming: 0 bases; J trimming: 0 bases; junction bases outside the gene matches: 4. The CDR3 extends over 16 amino acids.

The chain carries TRBV5-5 and TRBJ1-2; no clear D gene. This CDR3 contains 12 residues. V was pared by 0 bases and J by 5 bases, with 5 bases between. Germline loops: CDR1 SGHKS, CDR2 YYEKEE (reference sequence). The CDR3 region is CASSLAQYGYTF. The DNA for the CDR3 is TGTGCCAGCAGCTTGGCACAGTATGGCTACACCTTC.

The rearrangement uses TRBV5-5 and TRBJ2-1, with 8 positions matching TRBD2. Germline-derived CDR1 and CDR2 are SGHKS and YYEKEE (reference sequence). The CDR3 spans 15 residues. The ends lost 0 bases at V and 7 bases at J; junction bases unmatched: 6. CDR3 in DNA: TGTGCCAGCAGCTTGGACACGGGAGGGCCGAATGAGCAGTTCTTC. As protein: CASSLDTGGPNEQFF.

The chain joins TRBV7-8 to TRBJ2-2, with 8 bases lining up with TRBD1. Germline loops: CDR1 SGHVS, CDR2 FQNEAQ. V shed 1 base and J 6 bases; nucleotides not matched to a gene: 7. This CDR3 spans 16 amino acids. In nucleotides, the CDR3 is TGTGCCAGCAGCTTAGATTTGACAGGGGCGGCCGGGGAGCTGTTTTTT. Its protein is CASSLDLTGAAGELFF. Complete variable domain (other parts from reference TRBV7-8 and TRBJ2-2): GAGVSQSPRYKVAKRGQDVALRCDPISGHVSLFWYQQALGQGPEFLTYFQNEAQLDKSGLPSDRFFAERPEGSVSTLKIQRTQQEDSAVYLCASSLDLTGAAGELFFGEGSRLTVL.

J is TRBJ1-1 and V is TRBV11-3; D unresolved. The CDR3 length is 18 residues. Trimming took 4 bases from V and 2 from J, leaving 23 bases between them. Germline lookup yields CDR1 SGHNT and CDR2 YENEEA. The CDR3 DNA is TGTGCCAGCAGCTCATCCCCGCGGGGAATAGGCCCTAACACTGAAGCTTTCTTT. This sequence encodes CASSSSPRGIGPNTEAFF.

The CDR3 sequence is CASSLADTTPLHF. The CDR3 nucleotides read TGTGCCAGCAGTTTAGCGGACACAACACCCCTCCACTTT. The V call is TRBV27, the J call TRBJ1-6; D is perhaps TRBD1 (5 bases). The germline V and J ends were trimmed by 2 bases and 11 bases, with 10 bases remaining between them. CDR1 and CDR2 (germline): MNHEY, SMNVEV (reference sequence). This CDR3 contains 13 residues.

The V call is TRBV9, the J call TRBJ1-1, with 8 bases that match TRBD1. The J segment lost 5 bases and the V segment lost 0 bases, leaving 3 bases of the junction unmatched. Germline V gene lookup returns CDR1 SGDLS and CDR2 YYNGEE. The CDR3 spans 14 residues. CDR3 coding DNA: TGTGCCAGCAGCGTAGGGACAGGGCAGACTGAAGCTTTCTTT. Encoded protein: CASSVGTGQTEAFF.

V is TRBV7-6 and J is TRBJ1-1; 7 positions match TRBD1. The ends lost 3 bases at V and 3 bases at J; junction bases unmatched: 13. Germline-derived CDR1 and CDR2 are SGHVS and FNYEAQ. CDR3 size: 17 residues. CDR3 nucleotide sequence: TGTGCCAGCAGCTTGAGACAGGGAACAGTCGAGGACACTGAAGCTTTCTTT. As protein: CASSLRQGTVEDTEAFF.